Each of the 27 T cell receptor beta chains below was sequenced from the same sample in a study of blood T cell repertoires in COVID-19. Produced via immunoSEQ multiplex PCR; TCRdb's table is partial and in-frame only. The repertoire holds 200,000 to 250,000 clones, about 78% seen once, with 5.5% to 7% in the top ten. Input material: peripheral blood. The source of these receptors is a woman aged 65 to 85 with acute or convalescent COVID-19.

The rearrangement links TRBV6-5 to TRBJ2-5; 9 bases are shared with TRBD1. Germline values: CDR1 MNHEY, CDR2 SVGAGI. The CDR3 extends over 14 amino acids. The J segment lost 5 bases and the V segment lost 5 bases, leaving 6 bases of the junction unmatched. The CDR3 sequence is CASSPGQGIETQYF. The CDR3 DNA reads TGTGCCAGCAGTCCGGGACAGGGAATTGAGACCCAGTACTTC.

This clone was seen only once. The V and J genes are TRBV2 and TRBJ2-3; perhaps TRBD1 as D (7 bases). Germline V gives CDR1 SNHLY, CDR2 FYNNEI. Trimming took 10 bases from V and 1 from J, leaving 18 bases between them. CDR3 length equals 15 residues. The DNA for the CDR3 is TGTGCCACTAGGGGGCGGGGAAGTCGCACAGATACGCAGTATTTT. Translated: CATRGRGSRTDTQYF.

The CDR3 DNA reads as TGTGCCAGCAGCTTATTATCTAGCGGGACTGAGCAGTTCTTC. Translating gives CASSLLSSGTEQFF. The chain has TRBV11-3 and TRBJ2-1; 9 nucleotides agree with TRBD2. Germline-derived CDR1 and CDR2 are SGHNT and YENEEA. The CDR3 extends over 14 amino acids. Trimming removed 2 bases from V and 9 bases from J; junction bases left unmatched: 5. Drawing the rest from reference TRBV11-3 and TRBJ2-1, the complete variable domain is EAGVVQSPRYKIIEKKQPVAFWCNPISGHNTLYWYLQNLGQGPELLIRYENEEAVDDSQLPKDRFSAERLKGVDSTLKIQPAELGDSAVYLCASSLLSSGTEQFFGPGTRLTVL.

The rearrangement joins TRBV6-1 to TRBJ2-1; no reliable D call. Deletions cut 3 bases from V and 3 bases from J, with 9 bases between. Germline CDR1 reads MNHNS; CDR2 reads SASEGT. The CDR3 sequence is 14 residues long. The CDR3 region is CASSESHFYNEQFF. DNA for the CDR3: TGTGCCAGCAGTGAGTCTCACTTCTACAATGAGCAGTTCTTC.

This clone was counted only a few times. The chain uses TRBV30 and TRBJ2-3; 7 bases fit TRBD2. CDR3 length: 15 amino acids. Per the germline V gene, CDR1 is GTSNPN and CDR2 is SVGIG (reference sequence). After removal of 4 bases from V and 2 bases from J, the junction contained 9 bases not matched to a gene. DNA of the CDR3: TGTGCCTGGACCTTCTCAGCGGGATACACAGATACGCAGTATTTT. Encoded protein: CAWTFSAGYTDTQYF.

The genes are TRBV28 and TRBJ2-7, with 7 bases that match TRBD2. V lost 4 bases, J lost 2 bases, and 8 bases stayed unmatched. Germline loops: CDR1 MDHEN, CDR2 SYDVKM. This CDR3 has 15 residues. This CDR3 is CASSSQAGRAYEQYF. The CDR3 DNA follows: TGTGCCAGCAGTTCTCAAGCGGGAAGAGCCTACGAGCAGTACTTC.

V usage is TRBV5-6 and J usage is TRBJ2-2; TRBD1 matches 7 bases. With V trimmed by 4 bases and J by 1 base, 13 bases remained unmatched. Germline V gives CDR1 SGHDT, CDR2 YYEEEE. This CDR3 comprises 18 residues. CDR3 sequence reads: CASSRRGTVLLNTGELFF. For the CDR3, the DNA is TGTGCCAGCAGCCGGCGTGGGACAGTCCTTCTGAACACCGGGGAGCTGTTTTTT.

This clone was detected once. The V gene is TRBV24-1, the J gene TRBJ1-2, with D perhaps TRBD1 (6 bases). Looked up from germline, CDR1 is KGHDR and CDR2 is SFDVKD. This CDR3 spans 13 amino acids. Deletions cut 5 bases from V and 4 bases from J, with 10 bases between. CDR3 in amino acids: CATSVTGSYGYTF. The CDR3 DNA sequence: TGTGCCACCAGTGTGACAGGAAGCTATGGCTACACCTTC.

V gene TRBV19 combines with J gene TRBJ2-1; perhaps TRBD1 as D (6 bases). The germline V gene has CDR1 LNHDA and CDR2 SQIVND (reference sequence). The germline V and J ends were trimmed by 10 bases and 3 bases, with 13 bases remaining between them. This CDR3 region has 13 residues. The CDR3 loop is CATDRKGYNEQFF. CDR3 nucleotides: TGTGCCACCGACAGGAAGGGCTACAATGAGCAGTTCTTC.

The chain is built from TRBV19 and TRBJ1-4, with D possibly matching TRBD1 (6 bases). There are 14 residues in the CDR3. Germline V gene data show CDR1 as LNHDA and CDR2 as SQIVND (reference sequence). V shed 5 bases and J shed 6 bases, with 13 bases lying between them. In DNA, the CDR3 is TGTGCCAGTAGTGAGACAGGCGTGGATGAAAAACTGTTTTTT. This gives the protein CASSETGVDEKLFF.

The chain couples TRBV7-2 to TRBJ2-1; 8 positions match TRBD1. Germline CDR1 SGHTA, CDR2 FQGNSA. The CDR3 totals 16 residues. With V trimmed by 3 bases and J by 1 base, 5 bases remained unmatched. The DNA of the CDR3 is TGTGCCAGCAGCTTTAGGACAGGGAGTTCCTACAATGAGCAGTTCTTC. Translation gives CASSFRTGSSYNEQFF.

The J gene is TRBJ1-1, the V gene TRBV6-5, with D tentatively TRBD1 (6 bases). V shed 4 bases and J shed 0 bases, with 12 bases lying between them. Germline V lookup: CDR1 MNHEY, CDR2 SVGAGI. The CDR3 consists of 15 residues. The DNA of the CDR3 is TGTGCCAGCAGTTCAGGGGCAGGATTGAACACTGAAGCTTTCTTT. Amino acid sequence: CASSSGAGLNTEAFF.

The chain employs TRBV4-2 and TRBJ2-2; 7 nucleotides line up with TRBD2. Germline values: CDR1 LGHNA, CDR2 YNFKEQ. The CDR3 consists of 18 residues. V shed 0 bases and J 6 bases; nucleotides not matched to a gene: 13. The CDR3 bases are TGTGCCAGCAGCCAAGAGAGGCTAGCGGACTCGAATGCCGGGGAGCTGTTTTTT. It codes for CASSQERLADSNAGELFF.

This clone has only a few counts. The V gene is TRBV6-5, the J gene TRBJ2-5, with D maybe TRBD2 (6 bases). There are 12 residues in the CDR3. Germline assignment: CDR1 MNHEY and CDR2 SVGAGI. V was cut by 6 bases and J by 4 bases, with 9 bases left in between. The CDR3 nucleotides are TGTGCCAGCAGACCGGGGGTAGAGACCCAGTACTTC. Protein product: CASRPGVETQYF.

V usage is TRBV2 and J usage is TRBJ2-7; TRBD2 matches 10 bases. Germline V lookup: CDR1 SNHLY, CDR2 FYNNEI. The CDR3 totals 16 residues. Trimming at V came to 1 base and at J to 2 bases, leaving 5 bases not matched to a gene. The CDR3 here is CASSEVFTSGTYEQYF. CDR3 nucleotides: TGTGCCAGCAGTGAAGTTTTTACTAGCGGGACCTACGAGCAGTACTTC.

V is TRBV24-1 and J is TRBJ2-2; D is possibly TRBD1 (6 bases). The germline gives CDR1 KGHDR, CDR2 SFDVKD. The CDR3 loop spans 16 amino acids. V was pared by 8 bases and J by 0 bases, with 15 bases between. CDR3 coding DNA: TGTGCCACCAAGCCAACCGGGACACCGAACACCGGGGAGCTGTTTTTT. Amino acids: CATKPTGTPNTGELFF.

This chain joins TRBV3-1 (or the pseudogene TRBV3-2) and TRBJ2-1; 7 bases line up with TRBD1. CDR3 size: 14 residues. Germline loops: CDR1 LGHDT, CDR2 YNNKEL (reference sequence). Unmatched junction bases numbered 4, after V lost 3 bases and J lost 5 bases. CDR3 sequence: CASSHLDRDNEQFF. CDR3 DNA: TGTGCCAGCAGCCACTTAGACAGGGACAATGAGCAGTTCTTC.

This chain links TRBV6-5 with TRBJ1-6; D gene uncertain. Trimming took 2 bases from V and 8 from J, leaving 7 bases between them. CDR1 is MNHEY, CDR2 SVGAGI, per germline. The CDR3 has 13 residues. The chain's CDR3 is CASSYRRDSPLHF. CDR3 bases: TGTGCCAGCAGTTACCGGAGGGATTCACCCCTCCACTTT.

This clone was found a few times. The chain recombines TRBV5-6 with TRBJ1-5; D not certain. V was trimmed by 0 bases and J by 5 bases, leaving 6 bases between them. The CDR3 length is 13 residues. The germline gives CDR1 SGHDT, CDR2 YYEEEE. The CDR3 DNA sequence: TGTGCCAGCAGCTTGGGAATAGATCAGCCCCAGCATTTT. Amino acids: CASSLGIDQPQHF. The whole variable domain, filled in from reference TRBV5-6 and TRBJ1-5, reads DAGVTQSPTHLIKTRGQQVTLRCSPKSGHDTVSWYQQALGQGPQFIFQYYEEEERQRGNFPDRFSGHQFPNYSSELNVNALLLGDSALYLCASSLGIDQPQHFGDGTRLSIL.

This sequence joins TRBV3-1 (or the pseudogene TRBV3-2) and TRBJ1-4; TRBD1 aligns across 8 bases. CDR1 is LGHDT and CDR2 is YNNKEL in the germline V gene (reference sequence). V lost 0 bases to trimming and J lost 3 bases; unmatched junction nucleotides: 6. This CDR3 is 17 amino acids long. CDR3 in amino acids: CASSQDTRTGPNEKLFF. As DNA, the CDR3 is TGTGCCAGCAGCCAAGATACCCGGACAGGGCCTAATGAAAAACTGTTTTTT.

As concerns this clone: Different DNA sequences within this sample yield the same CDR3. The chain recombines TRBV28 with TRBJ1-2, with D possibly being TRBD1 (6 bases). The CDR3 runs 13 residues. CDR1 is MDHEN, CDR2 SYDVKM, per germline. V lost 5 bases, J lost 4 bases, and 11 bases lay in between. Written as DNA, the CDR3 is TGTGCCAGCAGTCCTACAGGGACCTATGGCTACACCTTC. This codes for CASSPTGTYGYTF.

V and J are TRBV2 and TRBJ2-7; 9 positions agree with TRBD1. Germline V gene lookup returns CDR1 SNHLY and CDR2 FYNNEI. Trimming cost V 2 bases and J 2 bases; bases outside gene matches: 7. There are 16 residues in the CDR3. The chain's CDR3 is CASSEMWDRATYEQYF. CDR3 coding DNA: TGTGCCAGCAGTGAAATGTGGGACAGGGCTACCTACGAGCAGTACTTC.

The V and J genes are TRBV28 and TRBJ1-3, with 9 bases matching TRBD1. Per germline, CDR1 MDHEN and CDR2 SYDVKM. There are 16 residues in the CDR3. V trimming: 2 bases; J trimming: 3 bases; junction bases outside the gene matches: 5. The CDR3: CASSLTGQGFGNTIYF. For the CDR3, the DNA is TGTGCCAGCAGTTTAACGGGACAGGGTTTTGGAAACACCATATATTTT.

The chain recombines TRBV29-1 with TRBJ2-7, with 8 bases matching TRBD1. Germline-derived CDR1 and CDR2 are SQVTM and ANQGSEA. V lost 7 bases to trimming and J lost 3 bases; unmatched junction nucleotides: 2. The CDR3 totals 11 residues. CDR3 sequence (DNA): TGCAGCGGTGGACAGGGCTACGAGCAGTACTTC. Its translation: CSGGQGYEQYF.

This chain uses TRBV29-1 with TRBJ1-4; D uncertain. This CDR3 has 12 amino acids. The V gene lost 4 bases and the J gene lost 7 bases, with 10 bases spanning the gap. CDR1 SQVTM and CDR2 ANQGSEA come from the germline V gene. The CDR3 coding sequence is TGCAGCGTTGGAAACGTCGGTGAAAAACTGTTTTTT. Translation: CSVGNVGEKLFF.

The V call is TRBV2, the J call TRBJ2-7, with 9 bases lining up with TRBD1. The germline V gene has CDR1 SNHLY and CDR2 FYNNEI. The CDR3 consists of 13 residues. The V gene end was trimmed by 9 bases and the J gene end by 2 bases; junction bases not matched to a gene: 5. Here the CDR3 reads CARSGTGTYEQYF. For the CDR3, the DNA is TGTGCCAGGTCCGGGACAGGGACCTACGAGCAGTACTTC.

J is TRBJ1-1 and V is TRBV5-1; D perhaps matches TRBD1 (5 bases). The V gene's germline CDR1 is SGHRS and CDR2 YFSETQ. V shed 1 base and J shed 1 base, with 8 bases lying between them. The CDR3 contains 14 residues. The DNA for the CDR3 is TGCGCCAGCAGCTTGAATGGGGCGAACACTGAAGCTTTCTTT. Amino acids: CASSLNGANTEAFF.